A single sample gave rise to the 23 T cell receptor beta chains below, sequenced in a study of blood T cell repertoires in COVID-19. The data were produced by immunoSEQ multiplex PCR, yet TCRdb's version contains in-frame clones alone and is incomplete. The table lists 200,000 to 300,000 clones, about 86% of them singletons, with around 1.8% in the top ten. The source material was peripheral blood. The receptors shown here come from a man aged 30 to 45 with active or convalescent COVID-19.

Worth noting for this clone: At one end, the junction sequence differs from germline, possibly due to a read error. V is TRBV18 and J is TRBJ2-5, with D maybe TRBD2 (5 bases). CDR1 KGHSH and CDR2 LQKENI come from the germline V gene. This CDR3 is 15 amino acids long. This CDR3 reads CASSPRAGVEETQYF. DNA for the CDR3: TGTGCCAGCTCCCCACGGGCCGGGGTCGAAGAGACCCAGTACTTC. Using reference TRBV18 and TRBJ2-5 for the parts outside the CDR3, the full variable domain is NAGVMQNPRHLVRRRGQEARLRCSPMKGHSHVYWYRQLPEEGLKFMVYLQKENIIDESGMPKERFSAEFPKEGPSILRIQQVVRGDSAAYFCASSPRAGVEETQYFGPGTRLLVL.

The genes are TRBV12-3 or TRBV12-4 and TRBJ1-1; no clear D gene. There are 13 residues in the CDR3. Trimming pared 5 bases from V and 5 bases from J, leaving 12 bases between. CDR3 sequence (DNA): TGTGCCAGCAGTCCAGGACTGTCGACTGAAGCTTTCTTT. It translates to CASSPGLSTEAFF.

The J gene is TRBJ2-2, the V gene TRBV7-8; 7 bases are a match to TRBD2. CDR1 and CDR2 (germline): SGHVS, FQNEAQ. This CDR3 is 16 amino acids long. After removal of 7 bases from V and 3 bases from J, the junction contained 11 bases not matched to a gene. CDR3: CASIREEQRYTGELFF. CDR3 bases: TGTGCCAGCATCCGGGAGGAGCAGAGATACACCGGGGAGCTGTTTTTT.

V is TRBV3-1 (or the pseudogene TRBV3-2) and J is TRBJ1-4; D is undetermined. V was trimmed by 4 bases and J by 6 bases, leaving 18 bases between them. CDR1 is LGHDT, CDR2 YNNKEL, per germline (reference sequence). The CDR3 extends over 16 amino acids. CDR3 DNA: TGTGCCAGCAGCCCCCGGCACGGGATCCAGGATGAAAAACTGTTTTTT. Translated, it gives CASSPRHGIQDEKLFF.

The rearrangement uses TRBV6-5 and TRBJ1-3; 9 nucleotides match TRBD1. V lost 2 bases to trimming and J lost 7 bases; unmatched junction nucleotides: 9. Germline-derived CDR1 and CDR2 are MNHEY and SVGAGI. This CDR3 spans 16 amino acids. This CDR3 reads CASSYLGQGNLNTIYF. The CDR3 DNA sequence: TGTGCCAGCAGTTACCTGGGACAGGGCAATCTCAACACCATATATTTT.

This chain connects TRBV18 to TRBJ2-5, with a weak D call TRBD1 (6 bases). Looked up from germline, CDR1 is KGHSH and CDR2 is LQKENI. V was pared by 0 bases and J by 4 bases, with 15 bases between. This CDR3 has 16 residues. CDR3 DNA: TGTGCCAGCTCACCACCGACAGGCCGCGTGAGAGAGACCCAGTACTTC. Residues: CASSPPTGRVRETQYF.

J is TRBJ2-7 and V is TRBV9; 8 bases match TRBD1. Germline V CDR1 and CDR2: SGDLS, YYNGEE. CDR3 length: 14 residues. The J segment lost 4 bases and the V segment lost 3 bases, leaving 6 bases of the junction unmatched. The CDR3 sequence is CASSEGQEGYEQYF. The CDR3 coding sequence is TGTGCCAGCAGCGAGGGACAGGAGGGATACGAGCAGTACTTC.

The rearrangement joins TRBV5-1 to TRBJ2-4; a weak D match, TRBD2 (6 bases). In germline, CDR1 is SGHRS, CDR2 YFSETQ. The V and J ends lost 0 bases and 6 bases respectively, with 13 bases between them. The CDR3 extends over 15 amino acids. The CDR3 is CASSLARRERNIQYF. DNA of the CDR3: TGCGCCAGCAGCTTGGCCAGACGGGAGCGAAACATTCAGTACTTC.

The chain uses TRBV5-4 and TRBJ2-7; TRBD2 might be the D (5 bases). The V gene lost 4 bases and the J gene lost 4 bases, with 15 bases spanning the gap. CDR3 size: 14 residues. Germline V gives CDR1 SGHNT, CDR2 YYREEE (reference sequence). The CDR3: CASSPDLAAYEQYF. In nucleotides, the CDR3 is TGTGCCAGCAGCCCCGACCTAGCCGCTTACGAGCAGTACTTC.

The V gene is TRBV9, the J gene TRBJ2-3; 11 bases match TRBD2. Trimming cost V 1 base and J 6 bases; bases outside gene matches: 10. This CDR3 region has 17 residues. CDR1 is SGDLS, CDR2 YYNGEE, per germline. The CDR3 is CASSVSGLAGFSDTQYF. The DNA for the CDR3 is TGTGCCAGCAGCGTAAGTGGACTAGCGGGCTTTTCGGATACGCAGTATTTT.

This sequence joins TRBV14 and TRBJ2-7; no firm D call. The length of the CDR3 is 15 residues. V lost 2 bases, J lost 2 bases, and 13 bases lay in between. Germline-derived CDR1 and CDR2 are SGHDN and FVKESK. CDR3 amino acids: CASSQKVAGPYEQYF. For the CDR3, the DNA is TGTGCCAGCAGCCAAAAAGTGGCAGGTCCCTACGAGCAGTACTTC. The full variable domain, its missing parts supplied by reference TRBV14 and TRBJ2-7, is EAGVTQFPSHSVIEKGQTVTLRCDPISGHDNLYWYRRVMGKEIKFLLHFVKESKQDESGMPNNRFLAERTGGTYSTLKVQPAELEDSGVYFCASSQKVAGPYEQYFGPGTRLTVT.

V is TRBV5-6 and J is TRBJ2-3; 12 bases are a match to TRBD2. J was trimmed by 0 bases and V by 2 bases; bases with no gene match: 4. This CDR3 contains 17 residues. Looked up from germline, CDR1 is SGHDT and CDR2 is YYEEEE. The CDR3 spells CASSFLAGGKSTDTQYF. CDR3 coding DNA: TGTGCCAGCAGCTTTCTAGCGGGGGGGAAAAGCACAGATACGCAGTATTTT.

The rearrangement links TRBV2 to TRBJ2-7; 8 nucleotides match TRBD1. V dropped 8 bases and J dropped 4; count of bases not matched to a gene: 7. This CDR3 has 13 residues. Germline V gene data show CDR1 as SNHLY and CDR2 as FYNNEI. The CDR3 loop is CASEQGGFYEQYF. The CDR3 nucleotides are TGTGCCAGCGAACAGGGGGGATTTTACGAGCAGTACTTC.

The CDR3 nucleotides read TGTGCCAGCAGCTCTATGTTGGGGACTAACACCGGGGAGCTGTTTTTT. Amino acid sequence: CASSSMLGTNTGELFF. The genes are TRBV5-8 and TRBJ2-2, with D perhaps matching TRBD2 (6 bases). CDR1 is SGHTS, CDR2 YDEGEE, per germline. Deletions cut 3 bases from V and 2 bases from J, with 14 bases between. The CDR3 length is 16 residues.

The chain employs TRBV6-2 or TRBV6-3 and TRBJ2-7; D gene unclear. CDR1 MNHEY and CDR2 SVGEGT come from the germline V gene. Trimming removed 0 bases at V and 0 bases at J, with 6 bases between. The CDR3 sequence is 14 residues long. As DNA, the CDR3 is TGTGCCAGCAGTTACTCACAGAGCTCCTACGAGCAGTACTTC. This gives the protein CASSYSQSSYEQYF.

The rearrangement uses TRBV27 and TRBJ2-7, with D perhaps matching TRBD2 (6 bases). The CDR3 spans 12 residues. Trimming took off 3 bases at V and 7 bases at J, with 10 bases between the two ends. CDR1 and CDR2 from the germline V gene are MNHEY and SMNVEV (reference sequence). CDR3 bases: TGTGCCAGCAGTTTTTGGGGAGGAGAGCAGTACTTC. This codes for CASSFWGGEQYF.

The chain links TRBV14 to TRBJ2-3; D might be TRBD2 (5 bases). Germline CDR1 reads SGHDN; CDR2 reads FVKESK. The germline V and J ends were trimmed by 1 base and 3 bases, with 14 bases remaining between them. The CDR3 sequence is 16 residues long. The CDR3 protein is CASSQGVRRITDTQYF. The CDR3 bases are TGTGCCAGCAGCCAAGGGGTCCGGAGGATAACAGATACGCAGTATTTT.

The chain is built from TRBV15 and TRBJ1-2; 7 bases fit TRBD1. Trimming cost V 1 base and J 6 bases; bases outside gene matches: 8. The CDR3 contains 15 residues. CDR1 and CDR2 from the germline V gene are LNHNV and YYDKDF (reference sequence). CDR3 residues: CATSRGTGISDGYTF. The CDR3 DNA reads TGTGCCACCAGCAGAGGGACAGGTATAAGTGATGGCTACACCTTC.

The genes are TRBV4-1 and TRBJ2-3; D may be TRBD1 (5 bases). The CDR3 length is 15 residues. V was trimmed by 8 bases and J by 2 bases, leaving 17 bases between them. Germline CDR1 is MGHRA and CDR2 is YSYEKL. CDR3 protein: CASGQTGSHTDTQYF. CDR3 sequence (DNA): TGCGCCAGCGGACAAACAGGTTCGCACACAGATACGCAGTATTTT.

The chain has TRBV5-1 and TRBJ1-4; D may be TRBD1 (6 bases). Germline loops: CDR1 SGHRS, CDR2 YFSETQ. Trimming left V 4 bases short and J 5 bases short, with 15 bases between. The CDR3 length is 15 residues. The CDR3 DNA sequence: TGCGCCAGCAGCAAACAGGGACCGAGAAATGAAAAACTGTTTTTT. As protein: CASSKQGPRNEKLFF.

The chain uses TRBV6-6 and TRBJ2-2, with 11 bases identical to TRBD2. CDR3 length: 14 residues. Losses at the gene ends were 6 bases for V and 11 bases for J; bases not matched to a gene: 8. The germline V gene has CDR1 MNHNY and CDR2 SVGAGI (reference sequence). The CDR3 coding sequence is TGTGCCAGCAGACTAGCGGGGGAGACTACCGAGCTGTTTTTT. Its protein product is CASRLAGETTELFF.

This clone was seen ten or more times. This chain joins TRBV29-1 and TRBJ1-1; tentative D call: TRBD1 (6 bases). Trimming cost V 4 bases and J 0 bases, with 18 bases left between them. The CDR3 spans 16 residues. Per germline, CDR1 SQVTM and CDR2 ANQGSEA. CDR3 amino acids: CSVVKGHYNVNTEAFF. In nucleotides, the CDR3 is TGCAGCGTTGTGAAGGGACATTATAACGTGAACACTGAAGCTTTCTTT.

The gene calls are TRBV18 and TRBJ1-2, with D uncertain. Germline values: CDR1 KGHSH, CDR2 LQKENI. The CDR3 is 16 amino acids. V lost 3 bases and J 4 bases, leaving 18 bases between the germline ends. The CDR3 spells CASSPNSETLSYGYTF. The CDR3 bases are TGTGCCAGCTCACCCAACTCCGAGACACTTAGCTATGGCTACACCTTC.